This TCR beta chain was documented in a study of cytomegalovirus exposure and HLA in healthy donors. PCR was performed using 60 Vbeta and 13 Jbeta primers. In the authors' methods: A later analysis counted around 74 million unique TCR beta chains, about 11 million shared. Measured with immunoSEQ multiplex PCR; TCRdb has only the in-frame clones, and not every one. That table supplies the V and J calls and clone size; D and trimming were determined from the DNA. The table lists more than 150,000 clones, 80% of them singletons. The CDR3 runs 21 residues. The trim removed 0 bases at V and 0 bases at J, leaving 16 bases unmatched. Germline V lookup: CDR1 LGHNA, CDR2 YNFKEQ.

The sequence was collected from a boy aged 5-17 years in good health and CMV-seronegative. The chain joins TRBV4-2 to TRBJ2-1, with 8 bases that match TRBD2. Sequencing was done on a sample of PBMCs. The CDR3 DNA reads TGTGCCAGCAGCCAAGAGGGGGTGGTAGCGGGAAGTCTAGGCTCCTACAATGAGCAGTTCTTC. Translation gives CASSQEGVVAGSLGSYNEQFF.